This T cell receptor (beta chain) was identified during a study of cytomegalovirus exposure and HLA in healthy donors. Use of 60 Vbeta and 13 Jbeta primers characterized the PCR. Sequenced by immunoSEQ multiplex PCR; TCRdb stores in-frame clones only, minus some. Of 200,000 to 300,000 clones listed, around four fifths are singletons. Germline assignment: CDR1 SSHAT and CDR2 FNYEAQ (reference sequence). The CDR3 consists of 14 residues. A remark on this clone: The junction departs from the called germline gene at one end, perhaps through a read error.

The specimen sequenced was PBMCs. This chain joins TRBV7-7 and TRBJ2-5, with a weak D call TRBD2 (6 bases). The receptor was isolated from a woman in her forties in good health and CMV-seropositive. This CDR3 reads CASSLAVSGETQYF. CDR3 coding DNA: TGTGCTAGCAGCTTAGCGGTTTCAGGAGAGACCCAGTACTTC.